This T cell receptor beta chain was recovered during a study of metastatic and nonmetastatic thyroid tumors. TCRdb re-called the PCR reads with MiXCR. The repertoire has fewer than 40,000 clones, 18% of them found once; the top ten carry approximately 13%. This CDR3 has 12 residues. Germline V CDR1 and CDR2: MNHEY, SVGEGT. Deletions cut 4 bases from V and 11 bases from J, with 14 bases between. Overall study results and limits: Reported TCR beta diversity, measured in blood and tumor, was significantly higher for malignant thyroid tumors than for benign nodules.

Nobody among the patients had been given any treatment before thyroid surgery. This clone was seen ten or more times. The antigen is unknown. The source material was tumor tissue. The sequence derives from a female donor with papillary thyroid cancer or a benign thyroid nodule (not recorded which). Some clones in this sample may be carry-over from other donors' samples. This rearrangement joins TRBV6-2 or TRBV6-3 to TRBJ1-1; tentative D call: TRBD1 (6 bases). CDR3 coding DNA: TGTGCCAGCAGTTCCCAGGGGCGTATTGCTTTCTTT. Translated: CASSSQGRIAFF.